A single sample is the source of the 8 T cell receptor beta chains below, sequenced in a study of blood T cell repertoires in COVID-19. TCRdb's table, derived via immunoSEQ multiplex PCR, lists solely in-frame clones and lacks some. The profile shows some 200,000 clones, around 84% of them singletons. The specimen was peripheral blood. These receptor sequences come from a woman of 80 years or more with active or convalescent COVID-19.

V usage is TRBV4-2 and J usage is TRBJ2-2; perhaps TRBD2 as D (7 bases). The V end was cut by 0 bases, the J end by 7 bases, with 18 bases between. This CDR3 is 17 amino acids long. Germline V gene lookup returns CDR1 LGHNA and CDR2 YNFKEQ. The CDR3 protein is CASSQDPVGGQGGELFF. The CDR3 DNA reads as TGTGCCAGCAGCCAAGATCCCGTCGGGGGGCAGGGCGGGGAGCTGTTTTTT.

The chain uses TRBV9 and TRBJ2-7, with 12 bases fitting TRBD2. Germline V gives CDR1 SGDLS, CDR2 YYNGEE. The CDR3 length is 16 residues. The V gene end was trimmed by 2 bases and the J gene end by 7 bases; junction bases not matched to a gene: 10. The DNA for the CDR3 is TGTGCCAGCAGCGTTTCAGGGGCTAGCGGGGGGGAAGAGCAGTACTTC. Translation gives CASSVSGASGGEEQYF.

The chain has TRBV7-6 and TRBJ2-5; TRBD2 matches 12 bases. The V gene's germline CDR1 is SGHVS and CDR2 FNYEAQ. This CDR3 comprises 16 residues. V shed 5 bases, J shed 5 bases, and the junction held 9 bases outside the gene matches. Here the CDR3 reads CASSVTLAGGYETQYF. In nucleotides, the CDR3 is TGTGCCAGCAGCGTGACGCTAGCGGGAGGGTACGAGACCCAGTACTTC.

This chain uses TRBV19 with TRBJ1-1, with D tentatively TRBD1 (6 bases). Deletions cut 4 bases from V and 7 bases from J, with 19 bases between. Germline CDR1 and CDR2: LNHDA and SQIVND (reference sequence). The CDR3 loop spans 15 amino acids. CDR3 loop: CASSTPGGGYGEAFF. The DNA of the CDR3 is TGTGCCAGTAGTACCCCCGGGGGGGGCTACGGTGAAGCTTTCTTT.

J is TRBJ1-3 and V is TRBV7-9; the D is unclear. The germline V and J ends were trimmed by 2 bases and 2 bases, with 4 bases remaining between them. The CDR3 is 13 amino acids. The germline gives CDR1 SEHNR, CDR2 FQNEAQ (reference sequence). The CDR3 loop is CASSLNTGNTIYF. In DNA form, the CDR3 reads TGTGCCAGCAGCTTAAATACTGGAAACACCATATATTTT.

The rearrangement uses TRBV4-2 and TRBJ2-3; 9 bases agree with TRBD2. V shed 4 bases, J shed 3 bases, and the junction held 14 bases outside the gene matches. The CDR3 runs 18 residues. From germline, CDR1 is LGHNA and CDR2 YNFKEQ. The CDR3 loop reads CASSPHGGRGGRTDTQYF. The DNA of the CDR3 is TGTGCCAGCAGCCCCCATGGAGGGCGGGGGGGCCGGACAGATACGCAGTATTTT.

The chain is built from TRBV9 and TRBJ2-5; maybe TRBD2 (6 bases). CDR1 is SGDLS and CDR2 is YYNGEE in the germline V gene. The CDR3 has 16 amino acids. Deletions cut 0 bases from V and 2 bases from J, with 14 bases between. CDR3 in amino acids: CASSVGSRGIQETQYF. CDR3 DNA sequence: TGTGCCAGCAGCGTAGGGTCGCGGGGAATACAAGAGACCCAGTACTTC.

Only one count was recorded for this clone. This chain connects TRBV6-5 to TRBJ2-7, with D perhaps matching TRBD1 (6 bases). The germline V gene has CDR1 MNHEY and CDR2 SVGAGI. V was cut by 6 bases and J by 5 bases, with 20 bases left in between. The CDR3 has 15 residues. CDR3 protein: CASSPRDILIHEQYF. The CDR3 nucleotides read TGTGCCAGCAGCCCCCGGGACATCCTAATCCACGAGCAGTACTTC.